The present T cell receptor (beta chain) was sequenced within a study of blood T cell repertoires in COVID-19 (dated by TCRdb to the early 2020s). With respect to the entire study: Samples from collaborators originated in the United States, Italy and Spain and spanned both the acute and convalescent phases of COVID-19. A de-identified subject ID, COVID-19 status, age in years and sex were almost always included in the sample metadata. The prospective study material was composed of cDNA or gDNA derived from T cells, B-cell-depleted T cells, or PBMCs. Deeply sampled blood TCRbeta repertoires from subjects exposed to, actively infected with, or recovered from COVID-19 were included in the dataset. Samples came from the ongoing ImmuneRACE study (first 160 participants) plus 1,254 subjects from 6 global collaborators. Where HLA class I and class II types were available, the types were taken from metadata supplied by the sample provider, not from assay-based typing. The repertoires were made available in a free public database intended to serve as a resource for research on the immune response to SARS-CoV-2.

TCRbeta CDR3 regions were amplified from genomic DNA by means of the immunoSEQ Assay, a bias-controlled multiplex PCR. The authors processed their data as follows. The number of nucleated cells in each sample was estimated by amplification of reference gene primers within the assay. To quantify the absolute abundance of each unique TCRbeta CDR3 rearrangement, sequence reads were collapsed and filtered. For each sample, productive Simpson clonality was calculated as the square root of Simpson's diversity index across productive rearrangements. Held by TCRdb, this immuneACCESS table contains in-frame sequences only and omits some clones. Under half of the omission traces to an unresolved V gene where checked; the cause of the rest is unknown. V and J calls and clone size follow that table, whereas D and trimming were derived from the DNA. Counted in this sample were over 150,000 clones; around 86% of them appeared once. The top ten clonotypes cover 2.7% of the sample.

Concerning this clone: The antigen it binds to is not known. Base qualities are not recorded, but no much larger clone differs from it by a single base.

The collaborating institutions used their own protocols to collect whole blood in K2EDTA tubes. For TCRbeta analysis, collaborators shipped samples in one of three forms: frozen whole blood, isolated PBMCs, or DNA extracted from either of those sample types. Sequences SEHNR (CDR1) and FQNEAQ (CDR2) are obtained from the germline V gene (reference sequence). Reading from cysteine to phenylalanine, the CDR3 counts 14 amino acids. Only CDR3 DNA remains: 42 bases, in frame from the first base. After removal of 5 bases from V and 5 bases from J, the junction retains 4 bases not matched to a gene. Broader findings and caveats from the paper: The amount of clinical and demographic metadata varied by source and participant and was provided uncurated.

The chain joins TRBV7-9 to TRBJ2-5, with 11 bases aligning to TRBD2. The sequenced sample consisted of peripheral blood. This receptor was taken from a man in his forties with active or convalescent COVID-19. The nucleotide sequence is given as TGTGCCAGCAGCATCGGACTAGCGGGCGAGACCCAGTACTTC. It specifies CASSIGLAGETQYF.